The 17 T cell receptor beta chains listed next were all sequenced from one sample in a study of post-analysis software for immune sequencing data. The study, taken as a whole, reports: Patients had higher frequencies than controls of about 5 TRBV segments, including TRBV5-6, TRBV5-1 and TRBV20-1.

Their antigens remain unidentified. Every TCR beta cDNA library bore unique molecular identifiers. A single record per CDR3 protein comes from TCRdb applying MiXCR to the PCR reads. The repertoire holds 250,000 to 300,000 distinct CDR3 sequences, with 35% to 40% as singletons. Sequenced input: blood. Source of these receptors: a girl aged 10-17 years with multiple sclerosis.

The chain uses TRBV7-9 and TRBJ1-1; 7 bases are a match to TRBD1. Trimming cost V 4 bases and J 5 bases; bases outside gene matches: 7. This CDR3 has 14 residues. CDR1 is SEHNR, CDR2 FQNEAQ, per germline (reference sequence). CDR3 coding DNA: TGTGCCAGCAGCTCCCAGGCAGGGGGTACTGAAGCTTTCTTT. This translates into CASSSQAGGTEAFF. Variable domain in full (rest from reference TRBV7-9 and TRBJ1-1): DTGVSQNPRHKITKRGQNVTFRCDPISEHNRLYWYRQTLGQGPEFLTYFQNEAQLEKSRLLSDRFSAERPKGSFSTLEIQRTEQGDSAMYLCASSSQAGGTEAFFGQGTRLTVV.

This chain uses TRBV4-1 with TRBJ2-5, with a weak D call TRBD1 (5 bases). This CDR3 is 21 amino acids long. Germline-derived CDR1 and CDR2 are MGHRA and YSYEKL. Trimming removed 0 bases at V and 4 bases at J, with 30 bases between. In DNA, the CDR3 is TGCGCCAGCAGCCAAGATGGGTCCTACAGCGTCCAGTGGGGCCTCGGAGAGACCCAGTACTTC. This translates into CASSQDGSYSVQWGLGETQYF.

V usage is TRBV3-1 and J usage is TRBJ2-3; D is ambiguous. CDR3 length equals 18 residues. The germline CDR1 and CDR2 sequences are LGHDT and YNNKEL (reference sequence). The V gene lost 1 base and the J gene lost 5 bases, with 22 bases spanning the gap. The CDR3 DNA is TGTGCCAGCAGCCAAGCCGCGCCAGGCACAGCCCCGGGAGATACGCAGTATTTT. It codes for CASSQAAPGTAPGDTQYF.

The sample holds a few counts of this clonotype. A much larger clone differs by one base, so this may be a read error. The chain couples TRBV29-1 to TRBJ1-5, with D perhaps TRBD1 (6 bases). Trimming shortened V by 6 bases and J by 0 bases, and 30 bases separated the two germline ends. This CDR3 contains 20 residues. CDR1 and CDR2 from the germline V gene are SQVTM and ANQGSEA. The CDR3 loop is CSVREKGDAGESYSNQPQHF. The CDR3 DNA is TGCAGCGTCCGCGAGAAGGGGGACGCGGGAGAATCTTATAGCAATCAGCCCCAGCATTTT.

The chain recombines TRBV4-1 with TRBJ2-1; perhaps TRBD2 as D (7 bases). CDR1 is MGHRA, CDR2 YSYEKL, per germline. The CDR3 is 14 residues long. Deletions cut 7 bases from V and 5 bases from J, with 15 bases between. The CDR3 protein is CASTRGDNDNEQFF. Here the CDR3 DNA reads TGCGCCAGCACTCGGGGGGACAACGACAATGAGCAGTTCTTC.

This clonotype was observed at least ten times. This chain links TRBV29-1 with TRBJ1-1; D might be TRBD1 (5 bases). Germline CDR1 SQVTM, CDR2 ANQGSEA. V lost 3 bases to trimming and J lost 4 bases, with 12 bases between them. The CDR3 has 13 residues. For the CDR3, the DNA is TGCAGCGTTGACGAAACAGGAGGCACTGAAGCTTTCTTT. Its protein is CSVDETGGTEAFF.

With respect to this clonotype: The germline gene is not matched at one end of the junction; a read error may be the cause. CDR3 bases: TGCGCCAGCAGCCATGATGGTAGAGCGGGGGTGAGCTCCTACAATGAGCAGTTCTTC. It yields the protein CASSHDGRAGVSSYNEQFF. This chain uses TRBV14 with TRBJ2-1; 8 bases are shared with TRBD2. The length of the CDR3 is 19 residues. Looked up from germline, CDR1 is SGHDN and CDR2 is FVKESK.

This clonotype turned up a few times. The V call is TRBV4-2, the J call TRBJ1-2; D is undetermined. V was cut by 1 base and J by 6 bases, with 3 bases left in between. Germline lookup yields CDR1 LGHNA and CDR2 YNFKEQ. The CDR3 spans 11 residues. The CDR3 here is CASSQVHGYTF. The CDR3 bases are TGTGCCAGCAGCCAAGTTCATGGCTACACCTTC.

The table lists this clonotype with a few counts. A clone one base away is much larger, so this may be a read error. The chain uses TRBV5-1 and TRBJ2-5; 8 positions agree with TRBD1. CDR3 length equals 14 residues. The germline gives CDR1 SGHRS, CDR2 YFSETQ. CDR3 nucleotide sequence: TGCGCCACCAGCATCGGACAGGGCAGGAATGAGCAGTACTTC. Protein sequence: CATSIGQGRNEQYF.

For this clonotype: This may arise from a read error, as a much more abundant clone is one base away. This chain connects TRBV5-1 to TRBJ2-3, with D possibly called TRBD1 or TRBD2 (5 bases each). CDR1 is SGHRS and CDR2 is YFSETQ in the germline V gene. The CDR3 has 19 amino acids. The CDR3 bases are TGCGCCAGCAGCTTGGTTCGGGGTACCACGGGACCACCGCCAGATACGCGGTATTTT. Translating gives CASSLVRGTTGPPPDTRYF.

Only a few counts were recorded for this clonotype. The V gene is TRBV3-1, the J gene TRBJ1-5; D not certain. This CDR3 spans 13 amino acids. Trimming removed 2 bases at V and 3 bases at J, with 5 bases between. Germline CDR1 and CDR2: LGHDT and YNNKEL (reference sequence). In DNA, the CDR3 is TGTGCCAGCAGCCAATCCCCCAATCAGCCCCAGCATTTT. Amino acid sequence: CASSQSPNQPQHF.

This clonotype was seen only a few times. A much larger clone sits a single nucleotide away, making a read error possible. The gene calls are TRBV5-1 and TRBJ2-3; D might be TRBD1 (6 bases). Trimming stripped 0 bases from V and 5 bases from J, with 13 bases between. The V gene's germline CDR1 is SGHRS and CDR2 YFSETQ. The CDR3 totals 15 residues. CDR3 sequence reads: CASSLAGQGRDTQYF. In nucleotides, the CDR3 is TGCGCCAGCAGCTTGGCCGGCCAGGGGAGAGATACGCAGTATTTT.

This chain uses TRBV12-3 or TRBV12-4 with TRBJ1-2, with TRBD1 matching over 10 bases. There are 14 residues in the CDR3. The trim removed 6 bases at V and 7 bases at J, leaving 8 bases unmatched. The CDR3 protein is CASSPDRGRGGYTF. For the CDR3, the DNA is TGTGCCAGCAGCCCAGACAGGGGGCGCGGTGGCTACACCTTC.

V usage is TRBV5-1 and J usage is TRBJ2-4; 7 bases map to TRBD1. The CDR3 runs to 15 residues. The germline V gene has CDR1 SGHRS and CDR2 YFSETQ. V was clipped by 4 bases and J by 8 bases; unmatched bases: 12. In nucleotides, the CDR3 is TGCGCCAGCAGCGAGGGGGCTAGCATCGGGGACATTCAGTACTTC. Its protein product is CASSEGASIGDIQYF.

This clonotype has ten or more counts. The CDR3 sequence: CAINAGVGAGDTDTQYF. CDR3 coding DNA: TGTGCCATCAACGCTGGAGTCGGAGCGGGGGACACAGATACGCAGTATTTT. V gene TRBV10-3 combines with J gene TRBJ2-3, with 8 positions matching TRBD2. V gave up 7 bases and J gave up 2 bases; unmatched junction bases: 14. This CDR3 region has 17 residues. Germline assignment: CDR1 ENHRY and CDR2 SYGVKD.

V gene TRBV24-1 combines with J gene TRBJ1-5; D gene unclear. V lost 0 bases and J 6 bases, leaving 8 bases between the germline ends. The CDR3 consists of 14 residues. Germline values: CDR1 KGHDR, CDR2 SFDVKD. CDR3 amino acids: CATSDLGGSQPQHF. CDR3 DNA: TGTGCCACCAGTGATTTGGGAGGGAGTCAGCCCCAGCATTTT.

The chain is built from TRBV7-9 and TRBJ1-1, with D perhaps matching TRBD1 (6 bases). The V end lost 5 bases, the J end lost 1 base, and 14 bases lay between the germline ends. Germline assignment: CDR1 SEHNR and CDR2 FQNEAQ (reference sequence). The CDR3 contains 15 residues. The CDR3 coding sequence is TGTGCCAGCAGCCAATCACCGACAGGGAACACTGAAGCTTTCTTT. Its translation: CASSQSPTGNTEAFF.